Listed here is a single T cell receptor beta chain. Its cognate antigen is unknown. Compared with germline, one end of the junction differs, possibly owing to a read error. This record belongs to a study of shared clonotypes between healthy human individuals. The assay was immunoSEQ multiplex PCR, and TCRdb's table has in-frame clones only and misses some. Among about 2.3 million clones listed, roughly 90% were seen once. Study-wide results and limits: Clonotype sharing among donors was expected to depend on sequencing depth. Naive subsets typically showed greater estimated richness than memory subsets.

Germline CDR1 is SGHTA and CDR2 is FQGNSA. The CDR3 covers 12 residues. The receptor was isolated from a man in his late teens or twenties in good health. Some clones in this sample may be carry-over from other donors' samples. This sequence joins TRBV7-2 and TRBJ2-7; no clear D. The sequencing input was naive CD4+ T cells from PBMCs. Subset reported: CD45RA+ positively selected. CDR3 sequence (DNA): TGTGCCAGCAGCTCGGACGGCCTAAGTCATCCATTC. Its protein product is CASSSDGLSHPF.